This passage covers 2 T cell receptor beta chains from one sample sequenced in a study of blood T cell repertoires in COVID-19 (TCRdb year 2020). Library construction relied on the immunoSEQ multiplex PCR assay. TCRdb's version of the immuneACCESS table is confined to in-frame rearrangements and falls short of the full clone set. An unresolved V gene accounts for under half of the shortfall where checked; the remainder is of unknown origin. The sample data list around 150,000 clones, and around 87% of these were observed just once. Of the sample, more than 6.5% falls within the top ten clones. Material for sequencing was PBMCs or T cells enriched from blood (not recorded which). These receptor sequences come from a woman between 50 and 59 years old who had recovered from COVID-19.

The chain couples TRBV27 to TRBJ2-5; the match to TRBD2 covers 10 bases. CDR1 is MNHEY, CDR2 SMNVEV, per germline (reference sequence). The CDR3 is 13 amino acids. The V gene end was trimmed by 8 bases and the J gene end by 1 base; junction bases not matched to a gene: 1. The CDR3 DNA is TGTGCCAGCCGACTAGCGGGCCAAGAGACCCAGTACTTC. Amino acids: CASRLAGQETQYF.

The chain employs TRBV13 and TRBJ2-5; no firm D call. The length of the CDR3 is 15 residues. Germline values: CDR1 PRHDT, CDR2 FYEKMQ (reference sequence). V shed 3 bases and J shed 3 bases, with 14 bases lying between them. The CDR3 sequence: CASSLGRFSEETQYF. CDR3 in DNA: TGTGCCAGCAGCTTGGGCAGGTTTAGTGAAGAGACCCAGTACTTC.